This TCR beta chain derives from a study of cytomegalovirus exposure and HLA in healthy donors. Trimming took 11 bases from V and 4 from J; bases not matched to a gene: 9. Germline CDR1 and CDR2: MNHNY and SVGAGI (reference sequence). The CDR3 sequence is 14 residues long. PCR was performed using 60 Vbeta and 13 Jbeta primers. Libraries were prepared by immunoSEQ multiplex PCR; TCRdb keeps only in-frame clonotypes and omits some of them. Of some 120,000 clones listed, about 80% are singletons. The clonotype comes from a man aged 25-45 years in good health and CMV-seropositive. The chain recombines TRBV6-6 with TRBJ2-2, with 8 bases aligning to TRBD2. The material sequenced was PBMCs. In DNA, the CDR3 is TGTGCCGGGTTTAGCGGGGACCCCACCGGGGAGCTGTTTTTT. Protein sequence: CAGFSGDPTGELFF.